Described below is a single TCR beta chain sequence and its context. In the PCR, 60 Vbeta and 13 Jbeta primers were used. Profiled with immunoSEQ multiplex PCR; TCRdb holds only in-frame clones, not every one. Among 130,000 to 150,000 clones, about four fifths were seen once, and the ten largest hold 2% to 2.5%. These data belong to a study of cytomegalovirus exposure and HLA in healthy donors. The CDR3 has 15 amino acids. The germline gives CDR1 SGHTS, CDR2 YDEGEE. V dropped 0 bases and J dropped 4 bases, with 10 bases sitting between them. The specimen was PBMCs. The chain couples TRBV5-8 to TRBJ1-4; no clear D. This TCR derives from a young woman in good health and CMV-seropositive. The CDR3 DNA sequence: TGTGCCAGCAGCTTGGGGGCAGCTAATAATGAAAAACTGTTTTTT. Protein: CASSLGAANNEKLFF.